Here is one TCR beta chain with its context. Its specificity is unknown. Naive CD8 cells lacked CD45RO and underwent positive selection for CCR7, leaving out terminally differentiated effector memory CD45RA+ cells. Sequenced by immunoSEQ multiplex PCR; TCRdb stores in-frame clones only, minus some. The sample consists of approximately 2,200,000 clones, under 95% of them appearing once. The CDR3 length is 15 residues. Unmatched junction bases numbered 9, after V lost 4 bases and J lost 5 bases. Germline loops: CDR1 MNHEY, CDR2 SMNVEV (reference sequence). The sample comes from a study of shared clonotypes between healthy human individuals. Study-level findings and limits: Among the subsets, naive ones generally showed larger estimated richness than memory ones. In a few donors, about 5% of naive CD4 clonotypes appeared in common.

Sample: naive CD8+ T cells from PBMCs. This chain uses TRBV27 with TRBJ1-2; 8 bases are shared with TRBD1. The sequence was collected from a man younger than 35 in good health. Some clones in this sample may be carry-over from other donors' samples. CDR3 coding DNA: TGTGCCAGCAGTTCGGTCTGGGACAGGCGGTATGGCTACACCTTC. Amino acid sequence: CASSSVWDRRYGYTF.